The next 6 T cell receptor beta chains were all read from a single sample in a study of T cell responses to AZD1222 COVID-19 vaccine. Repertoires were generated with immunoSEQ multiplex PCR, while TCRdb's copy carries only in-frame clones and drops some. In the table there are approximately 130,000 clones, more than 90% of which are singletons. The sample was peripheral blood, taken 28 days after the second AZD1222 dose. The receptor set was obtained from an adult who received the AZD1222 COVID-19 vaccine.

The chain uses TRBV7-3 and TRBJ1-1, with D possibly being TRBD1 (6 bases). There are 13 residues in the CDR3. The V gene's germline CDR1 is SGHTA and CDR2 FQGTGA. Trimming removed 5 bases from V and 5 bases from J, with 12 bases in between. Here the CDR3 reads CASSQVQGTEAFF. For the CDR3, the DNA is TGTGCCAGCAGCCAAGTACAGGGTACTGAAGCTTTCTTT.

This clone was picked up one time. The rearrangement uses TRBV7-2 and TRBJ2-7; 15 nucleotides agree with TRBD2. The ends lost 5 bases at V and 9 bases at J; junction bases unmatched: 8. The CDR3 is 15 amino acids. CDR1 is SGHTA, CDR2 FQGNSA, per germline. The CDR3 loop reads CASSLGTSGRSRQYF. The CDR3 DNA reads as TGTGCCAGCAGCCTAGGGACTAGCGGGAGGTCACGGCAGTACTTC.

This chain connects TRBV7-3 to TRBJ2-2; 7 bases are a match to TRBD1. The V and J ends lost 2 bases and 2 bases, in that order; junction bases with no gene match: 8. Germline CDR1 and CDR2: SGHTA and FQGTGA. This CDR3 contains 17 residues. CDR3 nucleotide sequence: TGTGCCAGCAGCTTACCCCGGGGACAGCAAAACACCGGGGAGCTGTTTTTT. This encodes CASSLPRGQQNTGELFF.

This clone was detected only once. The chain couples TRBV9 to TRBJ2-1; D gene uncertain. The V end lost 3 bases, the J end lost 9 bases, and 13 bases lay between the germline ends. Germline V gene lookup returns CDR1 SGDLS and CDR2 YYNGEE. CDR3 length: 13 amino acids. The CDR3 sequence is CASSANFVTEQFF. The CDR3 DNA reads TGTGCCAGCAGCGCAAATTTCGTAACTGAGCAGTTCTTC.

The chain employs TRBV27 and TRBJ1-5; weak D call: TRBD1 (5 bases). The germline V gene encodes CDR1 MNHEY and CDR2 SMNVEV (reference sequence). Trimming took 1 base from V and 2 from J, leaving 9 bases between them. CDR3 length equals 15 residues. This CDR3 is CASSLFGGGNQPQHF. In DNA form, the CDR3 reads TGTGCCAGCAGTTTATTCGGGGGTGGCAATCAGCCCCAGCATTTT.

Here the CDR3 DNA reads TGTGCCAGCAGACTCAGCAGGACAGACTCCTTTGAGCAGTACTTC. Translated: CASRLSRTDSFEQYF. This chain uses TRBV7-2 with TRBJ2-7; a weak D match, TRBD1 (6 bases). V dropped 6 bases and J dropped 7 bases, with 22 bases sitting between them. The CDR3 has 15 residues. Per germline, CDR1 SGHTA and CDR2 FQGNSA.